A selection of T cell receptor beta chains follows, all from one sample in a study of CD8+CD57+ T cells in acquired aplastic anemia. MiXCR, run by TCRdb on the reads, gives a single entry per CDR3 protein. In the table there are 150,000 to 200,000 distinct CDR3 sequences, almost 50% of which are singletons. Sequencing input: sorted CD4+, CD8+, or CD8+CD57+ T cells (not recorded which) from PBMCs. The receptor source for this set is a human donor with aplastic anemia. The CDR3 runs from the conserved cysteine through the conserved F or W. D genes are given only for firm matches. The size of a clone is reported for some rows only, either as once, few or many, or as a class for expanded clones.

D gene: -; CDR3 length: 14; clone size: -; J gene: TRBJ2-3; V gene: TRBV11-2; CDR3 DNA: TGTGCCAGCAGCCCCTCTCCCGTTCGGGATACGCAGTATTTT; CDR3 protein: CASSPSPVRDTQYF
D gene: TRBD1; CDR3 length: 16; clone size: few; J gene: TRBJ2-1; V gene: TRBV5-1; CDR3 DNA: TGCGCCAGCGGCCCCCTCTCTCGAGACAGGGGGGATGAGCAGTTCTTC; CDR3 protein: CASGPLSRDRGDEQFF
D gene: -; CDR3 length: 13; clone size: many; J gene: TRBJ1-1; V gene: TRBV9; CDR3 DNA: TGTGCCAGCAGCGTAACAGGGACCACTGAAGCTTTCTTT; CDR3 protein: CASSVTGTTEAFF
D gene: TRBD1; CDR3 length: 17; clone size: few; J gene: TRBJ2-7; V gene: TRBV12-5; CDR3 DNA: TGTGCTAGTGGTTTCCCCCAGGGGGAAGTCAAGTCCTACGAGCAGTACTTC; CDR3 protein: CASGFPQGEVKSYEQYF
D gene: -; CDR3 length: 15; clone size: -; J gene: TRBJ1-1; V gene: TRBV10-3; CDR3 DNA: TGTGCCATCAGTGAGAGGGACACAGTGAACACTGAAGCTTTCTTT; CDR3 protein: CAISERDTVNTEAFF
D gene: TRBD1; CDR3 length: 14; clone size: -; J gene: TRBJ1-1; V gene: TRBV25-1; CDR3 DNA: TGTGCCAGCAGCCTCGCCCCGGACAGGGGTGAAGCTTTCTTT; CDR3 protein: CASSLAPDRGEAFF
D gene: -; CDR3 length: 16; clone size: many; J gene: TRBJ2-6; V gene: TRBV6-5; CDR3 DNA: TGTGCCAGCAGTTACGGCAGGGCTCCTGGGGCCAACGTCCTGACTTTC; CDR3 protein: CASSYGRAPGANVLTF
D gene: -; CDR3 length: 14; clone size: -; J gene: TRBJ2-7; V gene: TRBV2; CDR3 DNA: TGTGCCAGCAGCTCACAGGGGACTGAGTACGAGCAGTACTTC; CDR3 protein: CASSSQGTEYEQYF
D gene: TRBD1; CDR3 length: 15; clone size: -; J gene: TRBJ2-5; V gene: TRBV7-9; CDR3 DNA: TGTGCCAGCAGCTCCATAAGCGAGGGGGCAGAGACCCAGTACTTC; CDR3 protein: CASSSISEGAETQYF
D gene: -; CDR3 length: 13; clone size: -; J gene: TRBJ2-1; V gene: TRBV19; CDR3 DNA: TGTGCCAGTAGTATCGGAGCCAACAATGAGCAGTTCTTC; CDR3 protein: CASSIGANNEQFF
D gene: TRBD2; CDR3 length: 13; clone size: -; J gene: TRBJ2-5; V gene: TRBV20-1; CDR3 DNA: TGCAGTGCTAGGACTAGCGGGAGGGAGACCCAGTACTTC; CDR3 protein: CSARTSGRETQYF
D gene: TRBD1; CDR3 length: 12; clone size: -; J gene: TRBJ1-2; V gene: TRBV2; CDR3 DNA: TGTGCCAGCACCTCGACAGGGGAAGGCTACACCTTC; CDR3 protein: CASTSTGEGYTF
D gene: -; CDR3 length: 13; clone size: -; J gene: TRBJ1-1; V gene: TRBV7-6; CDR3 DNA: TGTGCCAGCAGCTTACGGACGAACACTGAAGCTTTCTTT; CDR3 protein: CASSLRTNTEAFF
D gene: TRBD1; CDR3 length: 15; clone size: -; J gene: TRBJ2-7; V gene: TRBV14; CDR3 DNA: TGTGCCAGCAGCCAAGATCTTGGACAGGGTTACGAGCAGTACTTC; CDR3 protein: CASSQDLGQGYEQYF
D gene: -; CDR3 length: 15; clone size: once; J gene: TRBJ1-2; V gene: TRBV5-1; CDR3 DNA: TGCGCCAGCAGCTCTAACACCGGGACGGATTATGGCTACACCTTC; CDR3 protein: CASSSNTGTDYGYTF
D gene: TRBD1; CDR3 length: 15; clone size: many; J gene: TRBJ2-6; V gene: TRBV6-1; CDR3 DNA: TGTGCCAGCAGGACAGGGACCTCTGGGGCCAACGTCCTGACTTTC; CDR3 protein: CASRTGTSGANVLTF
D gene: TRBD2; CDR3 length: 17; clone size: -; J gene: TRBJ2-7; V gene: TRBV7-9; CDR3 DNA: TGTGCCAGCAGCTTAGACGGGCTAGCGGGGAACCGCTACGAGCAGTACTTC; CDR3 protein: CASSLDGLAGNRYEQYF
D gene: TRBD2; CDR3 length: 16; clone size: few; J gene: TRBJ2-3; V gene: TRBV4-1; CDR3 DNA: TGCGCCAGCAGCCCACTAGCGGGGGCCAGGAGGGATACGCAGTATTTT; CDR3 protein: CASSPLAGARRDTQYF
D gene: TRBD1; CDR3 length: 15; clone size: -; J gene: TRBJ1-2; V gene: TRBV19; CDR3 DNA: TGTGCCAGTAGTATATTACAGGGGCGCAACTATGGCTACACCTTC; CDR3 protein: CASSILQGRNYGYTF
D gene: -; CDR3 length: 11; clone size: -; J gene: TRBJ2-7; V gene: TRBV20-1; CDR3 DNA: TGCAGTTTATCGGCCGGGAACGAGCAGTACTTC; CDR3 protein: CSLSAGNEQYF
D gene: -; CDR3 length: 15; clone size: -; J gene: TRBJ1-5; V gene: TRBV10-2; CDR3 DNA: TGCGCCAGCAGTGAATTACAGGGTGACGGTCAGCCCCAGCATTTT; CDR3 protein: CASSELQGDGQPQHF
D gene: -; CDR3 length: 14; clone size: -; J gene: TRBJ2-5; V gene: TRBV7-9; CDR3 DNA: TGTGCCAGCAGCTTATTTCAGGGGAGAGAGACCCAGTACTTC; CDR3 protein: CASSLFQGRETQYF
D gene: TRBD1; CDR3 length: 14; clone size: once; J gene: TRBJ2-4; V gene: TRBV2; CDR3 DNA: TGTGCCAGCAGTGGGGGACAGGGGACGAACATTCAGTACTTC; CDR3 protein: CASSGGQGTNIQYF
D gene: TRBD1; CDR3 length: 19; clone size: many; J gene: TRBJ2-7; V gene: TRBV12-3/TRBV12-4; CDR3 DNA: TGTGCCAGCAGTAGAATCGGGGGACAGGGGATTGGACGATCCTACGAGCAGTACTTC; CDR3 protein: CASSRIGGQGIGRSYEQYF
D gene: -; CDR3 length: 13; clone size: many; J gene: TRBJ2-7; V gene: TRBV4-1; CDR3 DNA: TGCGCCAGCAGCCAAATAGGGAACCACGAGCAGTACTTC; CDR3 protein: CASSQIGNHEQYF
D gene: TRBD2; CDR3 length: 13; clone size: -; J gene: TRBJ2-2; V gene: TRBV20-1; CDR3 DNA: TGCAGTGCTAAGGGAGGGGACACCGGGGAGCTGTTTTTT; CDR3 protein: CSAKGGDTGELFF
D gene: TRBD2; CDR3 length: 15; clone size: -; J gene: TRBJ2-7; V gene: TRBV24-1; CDR3 DNA: TGTGCCACCAGTGACCCTAGCGGGAGGGCCTACGAGCAGTACTTC; CDR3 protein: CATSDPSGRAYEQYF
D gene: -; CDR3 length: 15; clone size: few; J gene: TRBJ1-1; V gene: TRBV3-1; CDR3 DNA: TGTGCCAGCAGCCAAGCTACGATACACAACACTGAAGCTTTCTTT; CDR3 protein: CASSQATIHNTEAFF
D gene: -; CDR3 length: 13; clone size: -; J gene: TRBJ2-2; V gene: TRBV7-9; CDR3 DNA: TGTGCCAGCAGCCGCAAATACACCGGGGAGCTGTTTTTT; CDR3 protein: CASSRKYTGELFF
D gene: -; CDR3 length: 14; clone size: -; J gene: TRBJ2-7; V gene: TRBV7-2; CDR3 DNA: TGTGCCAGCAGCCCGCGCTTCGGAAGCTACGAGCAGTACTTC; CDR3 protein: CASSPRFGSYEQYF
D gene: TRBD2; CDR3 length: 15; clone size: -; J gene: TRBJ2-3; V gene: TRBV11-2; CDR3 DNA: TGTGCCAGCAGCCACGATAGCGGGGGCACAGATACGCAGTATTTT; CDR3 protein: CASSHDSGGTDTQYF
D gene: -; CDR3 length: 19; clone size: -; J gene: TRBJ2-3; V gene: TRBV26; CDR3 DNA: TGTGCCAGCAGTTCGTCTAGGTGGGGAGGTCACCGGATTGCAGATACGCAGTATTTT; CDR3 protein: CASSSSRWGGHRIADTQYF
D gene: -; CDR3 length: 13; clone size: -; J gene: TRBJ1-2; V gene: TRBV7-9; CDR3 DNA: TGTGCCAGCAGCTCGGTGGCAGGGAGTGGCTACACCTTC; CDR3 protein: CASSSVAGSGYTF
D gene: TRBD1; CDR3 length: 16; clone size: -; J gene: TRBJ2-5; V gene: TRBV7-9; CDR3 DNA: TGTGCCAGCAGCCACGGGCCCTGGACAGGGGAAGAGACCCAGTACTTC; CDR3 protein: CASSHGPWTGEETQYF
D gene: TRBD2; CDR3 length: 16; clone size: once; J gene: TRBJ2-1; V gene: TRBV14; CDR3 DNA: TGTGCCAGCAGCCGATGGACTAGCGGGAGTAAAAATGAGCAGTTCTTC; CDR3 protein: CASSRWTSGSKNEQFF
D gene: TRBD2; CDR3 length: 14; clone size: many; J gene: TRBJ2-7; V gene: TRBV6-1; CDR3 DNA: TGTGCCAGCAGAGCGGGGGTTTATTCCTACGAGCAGTACTTC; CDR3 protein: CASRAGVYSYEQYF
D gene: -; CDR3 length: 12; clone size: -; J gene: TRBJ2-3; V gene: TRBV7-2; CDR3 DNA: TGTGCCAGCAGCCCGCTGTTAGATACGCAGTATTTT; CDR3 protein: CASSPLLDTQYF
D gene: -; CDR3 length: 14; clone size: many; J gene: TRBJ2-7; V gene: TRBV5-1; CDR3 DNA: TGCGCCAGCAGCAATGGGGACGGCTGGGGAGAGCAGTACTTC; CDR3 protein: CASSNGDGWGEQYF
D gene: -; CDR3 length: 15; clone size: -; J gene: TRBJ2-2; V gene: TRBV7-9; CDR3 DNA: TGTGCCAGCAGCGTCCGGGACATAAGGGCCGGGGAGCTGTTTTTT; CDR3 protein: CASSVRDIRAGELFF
D gene: -; CDR3 length: 13; clone size: -; J gene: TRBJ2-5; V gene: TRBV7-3; CDR3 DNA: TGTGCCAGCAGCTTTAGACCCAAAGAGACCCAGTACTTC; CDR3 protein: CASSFRPKETQYF
D gene: -; CDR3 length: 13; clone size: few; J gene: TRBJ1-2; V gene: TRBV7-9; CDR3 DNA: TGTGCCAGCAGCTTAGCTTGGCGGAGGGGCTACACCTTC; CDR3 protein: CASSLAWRRGYTF
D gene: TRBD2; CDR3 length: 16; clone size: -; J gene: TRBJ2-3; V gene: TRBV10-2; CDR3 DNA: TGCGCCAGCACCTCTCCCGGGACTAGCGGCACAGATACGCAGTATTTT; CDR3 protein: CASTSPGTSGTDTQYF
D gene: -; CDR3 length: 14; clone size: -; J gene: TRBJ2-7; V gene: TRBV10-1; CDR3 DNA: TGCGCCAGCAGTCCGACCGGGACACGCTACGAGCAGTACTTC; CDR3 protein: CASSPTGTRYEQYF
D gene: TRBD2; CDR3 length: 15; clone size: -; J gene: TRBJ2-3; V gene: TRBV11-1; CDR3 DNA: TGTGCCAGCAGTCTTCTAGCGGGAGTCACAGATACGCAGTATTTT; CDR3 protein: CASSLLAGVTDTQYF
D gene: TRBD2; CDR3 length: 14; clone size: once; J gene: TRBJ2-7; V gene: TRBV7-6; CDR3 DNA: TGTGCCAGCAGCTGGGGGGGAGGAATCGGAGAGCAGTACTTC; CDR3 protein: CASSWGGGIGEQYF
D gene: -; CDR3 length: 17; clone size: -; J gene: TRBJ2-2; V gene: TRBV6-2/TRBV6-3; CDR3 DNA: TGTGCCAGCACCCAACCAAGGACGGGGGGCCGGACCGGGGAGCTGTTTTTT; CDR3 protein: CASTQPRTGGRTGELFF
D gene: TRBD1; CDR3 length: 16; clone size: many; J gene: TRBJ1-6; V gene: TRBV6-1; CDR3 DNA: TGTGCCAGCAGTGAAAGGGCAGGGGGCCGTAATTCACCCCTCCACTTT; CDR3 protein: CASSERAGGRNSPLHF
D gene: -; CDR3 length: 12; clone size: many; J gene: TRBJ2-3; V gene: TRBV6-4; CDR3 DNA: TGTGCCAGCAGTCCCAGCGGAGATACGCAGTATTTT; CDR3 protein: CASSPSGDTQYF
D gene: -; CDR3 length: 11; clone size: -; J gene: TRBJ1-1; V gene: TRBV20-1; CDR3 DNA: TGCAGTTCGCATCTGAACACTGAAGCTTTCTTT; CDR3 protein: CSSHLNTEAFF
D gene: -; CDR3 length: 13; clone size: once; J gene: TRBJ2-5; V gene: TRBV11-2; CDR3 DNA: TGTGCCAGCAGTCTAGAACAGCAAGAGACCCAGTACTTC; CDR3 protein: CASSLEQQETQYF
D gene: TRBD1; CDR3 length: 17; clone size: -; J gene: TRBJ2-7; V gene: TRBV7-3; CDR3 DNA: TGTGCCAGCAGCTTCGGGACAGTTCTCCGCTTCGCCTACGAGCAGTACTTC; CDR3 protein: CASSFGTVLRFAYEQYF
D gene: -; CDR3 length: 11; clone size: few; J gene: TRBJ2-3; V gene: TRBV20-1; CDR3 DNA: TGCAGTGCGCCTCTAGCAGATACGCAGTATTTT; CDR3 protein: CSAPLADTQYF
D gene: -; CDR3 length: 15; clone size: -; J gene: TRBJ1-2; V gene: TRBV7-8; CDR3 DNA: TGTGCCAGCAGCTTAGGATCCGAGGGGAACTATGGCTACACCTTC; CDR3 protein: CASSLGSEGNYGYTF
D gene: TRBD1; CDR3 length: 14; clone size: -; J gene: TRBJ2-7; V gene: TRBV9; CDR3 DNA: TGTGCCAGCAGTACGGGACAGGGCTCCTACGAGCAGTACTTC; CDR3 protein: CASSTGQGSYEQYF
D gene: TRBD1; CDR3 length: 15; clone size: many; J gene: TRBJ1-2; V gene: TRBV6-5; CDR3 DNA: TGTGCCAGCAGTTACTCGACAGGGGGTATCTATGGCTACACCTTC; CDR3 protein: CASSYSTGGIYGYTF
D gene: TRBD1; CDR3 length: 15; clone size: many; J gene: TRBJ1-5; V gene: TRBV20-1; CDR3 DNA: TGCAGTGCGAGAAGACAGGGGGTTTTAGATCAGCCCCAGCATTTT; CDR3 protein: CSARRQGVLDQPQHF
D gene: -; CDR3 length: 12; clone size: -; J gene: TRBJ1-1; V gene: TRBV7-3; CDR3 DNA: TGTGCCAGCGGCGGCTATACCACTGAAGCTTTCTTT; CDR3 protein: CASGGYTTEAFF